This T cell receptor (beta chain) was profiled in a study of blood T cell repertoires in COVID-19 (dated by TCRdb to between 2020 and 2021). Concerning the study at large: Collaborator samples came from the United States, Italy and Spain and covered acute and convalescent phases of COVID-19. The material from the prospective study consisted of cDNA or gDNA derived from T cells, B-cell-depleted T cells, or PBMCs. Deeply sampled blood TCRbeta repertoires from subjects exposed to, actively infected with, or recovered from COVID-19 were included in the dataset. The repertoires were made available in a free public database intended to serve as a resource for research on the immune response to SARS-CoV-2. The samples were drawn from the first 160 participants of the ongoing ImmuneRACE study and from more than 1,000 subjects provided by 6 global collaborators. Nearly every sample came with metadata listing a de-identified subject ID, COVID-19 status, age in years and sex. HLA class I and class II types, where available, came from metadata supplied by the sample provider rather than from assay-based typing.

Worth noting for this clone: Its specific antigen is unknown. No base quality values were provided; no much bigger clone lies one nucleotide off.

TCRbeta CDR3 regions were amplified from genomic DNA by means of the immunoSEQ Assay, a bias-controlled multiplex PCR. From the authors' description of their analysis: The number of nucleated cells in each sample was estimated from the amplification of reference gene primers within the assay. To quantify the absolute abundance of each unique TCRbeta CDR3 rearrangement, sequence reads were collapsed and filtered. Productive Simpson clonality was computed per sample as the square root of Simpson's diversity index over productive rearrangements. Here the immuneACCESS table is served through TCRdb, limited to in-frame sequences with V and J called. Missing clones are a known gap in these copies; in checked studies unresolved V genes cover under half, and the rest lacks a known reason. That table furnishes V, J and clone size, whereas the DNA furnished D and trimming. The sample contains approximately 500,000 clones, 89% of them found a single time. Jointly, the top ten make up around 0.95% of the sample.

Relative to germline, V is 5 bases shorter and J is 6 bases shorter, with 19 bases between their ends. The cysteine opens and the phenylalanine closes a CDR3 of 15 amino acids. Only the CDR3 portion is preserved as DNA: 45 bases, with reading frame beginning at the first base. Via the germline V gene (reference sequence), CDR1 is LNHNV and CDR2 YYDKDF. In Seattle, one collaborating source enrolled patients while the infection was active and tracked those patients longitudinally over the course of disease. The collaborating institutions used their own protocols to collect whole blood in K2EDTA tubes. Collaborator samples were shipped for TCRbeta analysis as frozen whole blood, isolated PBMCs, or DNA extracted from either sample type. What the study reported, not specific to this receptor: Clinical and demographic metadata were provided uncurated, with the amount varying by source and participant.

This receptor was obtained from a man aged 18 to 35 with COVID-19, enrolled during active disease. The V and J genes are TRBV15 and TRBJ2-5; 5 matching bases give a weak D call of TRBD2. Sequenced sample: peripheral blood. The nucleotide sequence reads TGTGCCACCAGCGAAACTAGGGATAGCGTAAAGACCCAGTACTTC. This yields the protein CATSETRDSVKTQYF.